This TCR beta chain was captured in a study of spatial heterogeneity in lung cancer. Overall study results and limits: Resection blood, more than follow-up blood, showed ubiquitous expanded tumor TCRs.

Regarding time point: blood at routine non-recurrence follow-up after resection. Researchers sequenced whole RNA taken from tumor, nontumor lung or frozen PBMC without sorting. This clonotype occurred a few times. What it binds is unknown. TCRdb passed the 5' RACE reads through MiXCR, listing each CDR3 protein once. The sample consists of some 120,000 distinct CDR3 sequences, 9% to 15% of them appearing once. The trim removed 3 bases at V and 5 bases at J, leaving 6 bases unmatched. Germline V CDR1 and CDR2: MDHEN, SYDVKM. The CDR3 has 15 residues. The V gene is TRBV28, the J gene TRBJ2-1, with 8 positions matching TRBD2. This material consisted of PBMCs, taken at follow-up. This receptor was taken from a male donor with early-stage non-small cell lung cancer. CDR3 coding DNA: TGTGCCAGCAGTTTCCCCCCGGGACTAGACAATGAGCAGTTCTTC. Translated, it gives CASSFPPGLDNEQFF.